These T cell receptor beta chains were read from a single sample in a study of shared clonotypes between healthy human individuals. The assay was immunoSEQ multiplex PCR, and TCRdb's table has in-frame clones only and misses some. The table has over a million clones, 70% to 80% seen once. The material sequenced was memory CD4+ T cells from PBMCs. These receptors were taken from a man younger than 35 in good health. Some clones in this sample may be carry-over from other donors' samples. CDR3s include the opening cysteine and the closing phenylalanine or tryptophan. Fields, in order: D gene, J gene, V gene, clone size, CDR3 DNA, CDR3 protein. D genes are given only for firm matches. Size is stated for part of the rows, as once, few or many counts, or as a class when the clone is expanded.

d_call: .
j_call: TRBJ1-2
v_call: TRBV19
clone_size: .
cdr3_nt: TGTGCCAGTACACGGGGAGTTCGGAAATATGGCTACACCTTC
cdr3_aa: CASTRGVRKYGYTF

d_call: TRBD1
j_call: TRBJ1-1
v_call: TRBV28
clone_size: .
cdr3_nt: TGTGCCAGCACTCCAGGGGGGCTCGCTGAAGCTTTCTTT
cdr3_aa: CASTPGGLAEAFF

d_call: .
j_call: TRBJ1-5
v_call: TRBV5-5
clone_size: .
cdr3_nt: TGTGCCAGCAGCTTTGGGGCGAGTAGCAATCAGCCCCAGCATTTT
cdr3_aa: CASSFGASSNQPQHF

d_call: TRBD1
j_call: TRBJ2-5
v_call: TRBV7-9
clone_size: .
cdr3_nt: TGTGCCAGCAGCCCCACGGTTAGGGGGCAGGGAGAGACCCAGTACTTC
cdr3_aa: CASSPTVRGQGETQYF

d_call: .
j_call: TRBJ1-2
v_call: TRBV4-1
clone_size: .
cdr3_nt: TGCGCCAGCAGCCAAGATCCTACGCCGGGAAGCTATGGCTACACCTTC
cdr3_aa: CASSQDPTPGSYGYTF

d_call: .
j_call: TRBJ2-1
v_call: TRBV2
clone_size: .
cdr3_nt: TGTGCCAGCAGTGAAATTAATGAGCAGTTCTTC
cdr3_aa: CASSEINEQFF

d_call: TRBD1
j_call: TRBJ1-2
v_call: TRBV30
clone_size: .
cdr3_nt: TGTGCCCGGGGCGGGGACAGAGATCCCCTAAACTATGGCTACACCTTC
cdr3_aa: CARGGDRDPLNYGYTF

d_call: .
j_call: TRBJ1-4
v_call: TRBV5-1
clone_size: .
cdr3_nt: TGCGCCAGCAGCTTCGGACAGCCCTCAACTAATGAAAAACTGTTTTTT
cdr3_aa: CASSFGQPSTNEKLFF

d_call: TRBD1
j_call: TRBJ1-2
v_call: TRBV6-1
clone_size: .
cdr3_nt: TGTGCCAGTACAATGGACAGGGCTCGGGGCTACACCTTC
cdr3_aa: CASTMDRARGYTF

d_call: .
j_call: TRBJ2-6
v_call: TRBV7-3
clone_size: few
cdr3_nt: TGTGCCAGCAGCCCAAACAAGGGCTCCGGGGCCAACGTCCTGACTTTC
cdr3_aa: CASSPNKGSGANVLTF

d_call: TRBD1
j_call: TRBJ1-1
v_call: TRBV11-1
clone_size: .
cdr3_nt: TGTGCCAGCAGTTTAGACAGGGACACTGAAGCTTTCTTT
cdr3_aa: CASSLDRDTEAFF

d_call: .
j_call: TRBJ1-5
v_call: TRBV30
clone_size: few
cdr3_nt: TGTGCCTGGGACAACCCCCGGGACCCAAATCAGCCCCAGCATTTT
cdr3_aa: CAWDNPRDPNQPQHF

d_call: .
j_call: TRBJ2-7
v_call: TRBV5-3
clone_size: .
cdr3_nt: TGTGCCAGAAGCTTGGGGCCACACCAGACTCCCTACGAGCAGTACTTC
cdr3_aa: CARSLGPHQTPYEQYF

d_call: TRBD1
j_call: TRBJ2-7
v_call: TRBV7-8
clone_size: .
cdr3_nt: TGTGCCAGCAGCCTCCGCCGGGACAGGGTCTACGAGCAGTACTTC
cdr3_aa: CASSLRRDRVYEQYF

d_call: TRBD2
j_call: TRBJ2-1
v_call: TRBV2
clone_size: .
cdr3_nt: TGTGCCCTTCTAGCGGGACCTTACAATGAGCAGTTCTTC
cdr3_aa: CALLAGPYNEQFF

d_call: TRBD1
j_call: TRBJ1-5
v_call: TRBV28
clone_size: .
cdr3_nt: TGTGCCAGCAGTTTTTCAGGGGGCCACTATAGCAATCAGCCCCAGCATTTT
cdr3_aa: CASSFSGGHYSNQPQHF

d_call: .
j_call: TRBJ2-6
v_call: TRBV6-5
clone_size: .
cdr3_nt: TGTGCCAGCAGGGCAGGCCAGGGCGTCCTGACTTTC
cdr3_aa: CASRAGQGVLTF

d_call: .
j_call: TRBJ1-6
v_call: TRBV28
clone_size: .
cdr3_nt: TGTGCCAGCAGTCGCGGAAATTCACCCCTCCACTTT
cdr3_aa: CASSRGNSPLHF

d_call: .
j_call: TRBJ1-3
v_call: TRBV2
clone_size: .
cdr3_nt: TGTGCCAGCAGTGAAGCGCCCCAAAACACCATATATTTT
cdr3_aa: CASSEAPQNTIYF

d_call: .
j_call: TRBJ1-3
v_call: TRBV28
clone_size: .
cdr3_nt: TGTGCCAGCAGTTTTCAGGGGACCTTCTCTGGAAACACCATATATTTT
cdr3_aa: CASSFQGTFSGNTIYF

d_call: .
j_call: TRBJ2-2
v_call: TRBV7-9
clone_size: .
cdr3_nt: TGTGCCAGCAGCTCAAGGGGCGGGGACACCGGGGAGCTGTTTTTT
cdr3_aa: CASSSRGGDTGELFF

d_call: .
j_call: TRBJ1-5
v_call: TRBV5-6
clone_size: .
cdr3_nt: TGTGCCAGCAGCTTCTCCCAGGGGATTCAGCCCCAGCATTTT
cdr3_aa: CASSFSQGIQPQHF

d_call: TRBD1
j_call: TRBJ2-7
v_call: TRBV2
clone_size: .
cdr3_nt: TGTGCCAGCAATTGGGCAGGGGGCGACTACGAGCAGTACTTC
cdr3_aa: CASNWAGGDYEQYF

d_call: .
j_call: TRBJ2-1
v_call: TRBV27
clone_size: .
cdr3_nt: TGTGCCAGCAGCCTAGACCGGTTGATGGGGAATGAGCAGTTCTTC
cdr3_aa: CASSLDRLMGNEQFF

d_call: .
j_call: TRBJ2-2
v_call: TRBV7-3
clone_size: .
cdr3_nt: TGTGCCACCGGGCAGGAGGCGCACGGGGAGCTGTTTTTT
cdr3_aa: CATGQEAHGELFF

d_call: .
j_call: TRBJ1-1
v_call: TRBV28
clone_size: .
cdr3_nt: TGTGCCAGCAGGGAGCGGACTGAAGCTTTCTTT
cdr3_aa: CASRERTEAFF

d_call: .
j_call: TRBJ2-7
v_call: TRBV6-5
clone_size: .
cdr3_nt: TGTGCCAGCAGTTACTCGGGATACTACGAGCAGTACTTC
cdr3_aa: CASSYSGYYEQYF

d_call: .
j_call: TRBJ2-5
v_call: TRBV20-1
clone_size: few
cdr3_nt: TGCAGTGCTAGTTTTGAGACCCAGTACTTC
cdr3_aa: CSASFETQYF

d_call: .
j_call: TRBJ2-7
v_call: TRBV28
clone_size: .
cdr3_nt: TGTGCCAGCAGTTTAGCTGCCCCCTACGAGCAGTACTTC
cdr3_aa: CASSLAAPYEQYF

d_call: TRBD2
j_call: TRBJ2-1
v_call: TRBV2
clone_size: .
cdr3_nt: TGTGCCAGCAGTGAAAGGGAGGGAACCTACAATGAGCAGTTCTTC
cdr3_aa: CASSEREGTYNEQFF

d_call: .
j_call: TRBJ2-1
v_call: TRBV30
clone_size: .
cdr3_nt: TGTGCCTGGCAGGACAATGTACACAATGAGCAGTTCTTC
cdr3_aa: CAWQDNVHNEQFF

d_call: .
j_call: TRBJ1-2
v_call: TRBV18
clone_size: .
cdr3_nt: TGTGCCAGCTCACCCACGGAGAGGGGGGCCAACTATGGCTACACCTTC
cdr3_aa: CASSPTERGANYGYTF

d_call: .
j_call: TRBJ2-5
v_call: TRBV28
clone_size: .
cdr3_nt: TGTGCCAGCAGTTTATTGAGGGGGTCCGAGACCCAGTACTTC
cdr3_aa: CASSLLRGSETQYF

d_call: .
j_call: TRBJ1-2
v_call: TRBV27
clone_size: few
cdr3_nt: TGTGCCAGCAGCCTCAGGGGTGTGGGCGGCTATGGCTACACCTTC
cdr3_aa: CASSLRGVGGYGYTF

d_call: TRBD1
j_call: TRBJ1-5
v_call: TRBV28
clone_size: .
cdr3_nt: TGTGCCAGCAGTTCGGGGACAGGGGGCCATCAGCCCCAGCATTTT
cdr3_aa: CASSSGTGGHQPQHF

d_call: .
j_call: TRBJ2-7
v_call: TRBV11-2
clone_size: .
cdr3_nt: TGTGCCAGCAGCTTAGGGACCGGGACGCCTTCCTACGAGCAGTACTTC
cdr3_aa: CASSLGTGTPSYEQYF

d_call: .
j_call: TRBJ2-3
v_call: TRBV6-4
clone_size: many
cdr3_nt: TGTGCCAGCAGGGAGGGCATTTCCACAGATACGCAGTATTTT
cdr3_aa: CASREGISTDTQYF

d_call: TRBD1
j_call: TRBJ1-4
v_call: TRBV9
clone_size: .
cdr3_nt: TGTGCCAGCAGCGTAGTTAGGACAGGGGAAGAAAAACTGTTTTTT
cdr3_aa: CASSVVRTGEEKLFF

d_call: .
j_call: TRBJ2-1
v_call: TRBV18
clone_size: once
cdr3_nt: TGTGCCAGCTCGGTGCTAGGTCCCAGGATTGACAATGAGCAGTTCTTC
cdr3_aa: CASSVLGPRIDNEQFF

d_call: .
j_call: TRBJ1-1
v_call: TRBV6-1
clone_size: .
cdr3_nt: TGTGCCAGCAGTGCTCTTACAGGGCTCACTGAAGCTTTCTTT
cdr3_aa: CASSALTGLTEAFF

d_call: TRBD1
j_call: TRBJ1-2
v_call: TRBV18
clone_size: .
cdr3_nt: TGTGCCAGCTCACCTATGGGACAGGCTAACTATGGCTACACCTTC
cdr3_aa: CASSPMGQANYGYTF

d_call: .
j_call: TRBJ2-3
v_call: TRBV5-6
clone_size: few
cdr3_nt: TGTGCCAGCAGCGGGACTCCGGGTGGGGGAGATACGCAGTATTTT
cdr3_aa: CASSGTPGGGDTQYF

d_call: TRBD1
j_call: TRBJ1-4
v_call: TRBV5-1
clone_size: .
cdr3_nt: TGCGCCAGCAGCTTACAGGGGTGGGGGACTAATGAAAAACTGTTTTTT
cdr3_aa: CASSLQGWGTNEKLFF

d_call: .
j_call: TRBJ1-4
v_call: TRBV15
clone_size: .
cdr3_nt: TGTGCCACCAGCAGATCTGGCCCACGCGGTGAAAAACTGTTTTTT
cdr3_aa: CATSRSGPRGEKLFF